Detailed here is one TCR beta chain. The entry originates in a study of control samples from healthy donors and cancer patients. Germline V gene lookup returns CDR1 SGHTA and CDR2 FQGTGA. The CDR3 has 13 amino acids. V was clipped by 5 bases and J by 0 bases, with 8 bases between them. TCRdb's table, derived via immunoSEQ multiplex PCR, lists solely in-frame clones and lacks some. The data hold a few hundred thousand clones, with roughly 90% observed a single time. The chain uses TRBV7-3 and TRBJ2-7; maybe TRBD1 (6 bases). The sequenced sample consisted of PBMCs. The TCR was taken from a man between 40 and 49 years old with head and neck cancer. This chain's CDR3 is CASSQGTSYEQYF. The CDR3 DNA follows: TGTGCCAGCAGCCAGGGGACCTCCTACGAGCAGTACTTC. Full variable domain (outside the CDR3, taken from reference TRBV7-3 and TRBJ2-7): GAGVSQTPSNKVTEKGKYVELRCDPISGHTALYWYRQSLGQGPEFLIYFQGTGAADDSGLPNDRFFAVRPEGSVSTLKIQRTERGDSAVYLCASSQGTSYEQYFGPGTRLTVT.